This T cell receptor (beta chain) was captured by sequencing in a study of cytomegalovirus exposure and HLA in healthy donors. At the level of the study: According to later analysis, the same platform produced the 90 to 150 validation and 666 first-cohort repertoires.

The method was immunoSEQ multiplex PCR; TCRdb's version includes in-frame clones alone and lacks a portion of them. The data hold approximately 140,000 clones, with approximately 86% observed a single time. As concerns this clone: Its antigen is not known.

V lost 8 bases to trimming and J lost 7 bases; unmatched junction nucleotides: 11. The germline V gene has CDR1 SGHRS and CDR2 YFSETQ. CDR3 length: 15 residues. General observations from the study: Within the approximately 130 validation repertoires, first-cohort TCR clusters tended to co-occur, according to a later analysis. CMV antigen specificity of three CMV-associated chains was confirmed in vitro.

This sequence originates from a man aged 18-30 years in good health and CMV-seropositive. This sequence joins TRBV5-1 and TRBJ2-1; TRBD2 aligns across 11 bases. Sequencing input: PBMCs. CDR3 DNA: TGCGCCAGTGCCTCGACTAGCGGGACGATGAATGAGCAGTTCTTC. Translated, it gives CASASTSGTMNEQFF.